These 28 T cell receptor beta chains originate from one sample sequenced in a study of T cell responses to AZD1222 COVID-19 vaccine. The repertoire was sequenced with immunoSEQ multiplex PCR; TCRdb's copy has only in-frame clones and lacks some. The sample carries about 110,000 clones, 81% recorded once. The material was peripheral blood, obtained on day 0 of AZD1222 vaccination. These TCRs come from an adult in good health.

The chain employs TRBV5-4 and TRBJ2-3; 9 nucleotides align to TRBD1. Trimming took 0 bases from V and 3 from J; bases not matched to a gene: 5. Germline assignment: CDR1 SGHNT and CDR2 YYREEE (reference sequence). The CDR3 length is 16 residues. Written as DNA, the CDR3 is TGTGCCAGCAGCTTGGGTGGGGACAGGGAAACAGATACGCAGTATTTT. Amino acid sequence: CASSLGGDRETDTQYF.

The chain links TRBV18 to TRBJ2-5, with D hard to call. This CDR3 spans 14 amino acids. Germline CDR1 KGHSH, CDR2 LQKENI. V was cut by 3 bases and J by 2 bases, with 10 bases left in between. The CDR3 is CASSPSHGQETQYF. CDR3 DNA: TGTGCCAGCTCACCTAGCCACGGTCAAGAGACCCAGTACTTC.

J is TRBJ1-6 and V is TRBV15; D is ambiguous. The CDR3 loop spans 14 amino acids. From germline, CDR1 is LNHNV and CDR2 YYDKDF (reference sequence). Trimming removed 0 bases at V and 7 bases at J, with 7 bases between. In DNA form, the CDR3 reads TGTGCCACCAGCAGAGATCCGGGGAATTCACCCCTCCACTTT. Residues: CATSRDPGNSPLHF.

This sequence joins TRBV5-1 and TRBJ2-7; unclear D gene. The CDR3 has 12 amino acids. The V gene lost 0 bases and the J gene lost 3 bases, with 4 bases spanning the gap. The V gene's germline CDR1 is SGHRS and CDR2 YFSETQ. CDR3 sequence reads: CASSLDNYEQYF. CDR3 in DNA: TGCGCCAGCAGCTTGGACAACTACGAGCAGTACTTC.

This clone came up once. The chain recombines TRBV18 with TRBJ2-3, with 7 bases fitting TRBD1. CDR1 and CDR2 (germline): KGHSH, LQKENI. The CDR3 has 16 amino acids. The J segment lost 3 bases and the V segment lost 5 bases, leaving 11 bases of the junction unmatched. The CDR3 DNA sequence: TGTGCCAGCTCAGGGTGGGGACAGATCGGAACAGATACGCAGTATTTT. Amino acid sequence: CASSGWGQIGTDTQYF.

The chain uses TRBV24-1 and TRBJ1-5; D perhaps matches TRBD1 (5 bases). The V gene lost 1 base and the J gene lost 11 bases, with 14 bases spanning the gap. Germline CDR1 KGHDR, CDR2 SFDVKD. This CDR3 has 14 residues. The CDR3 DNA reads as TGTGCCACCAGTGATTTAGGGACGAGTCCAACCCAGCATTTT. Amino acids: CATSDLGTSPTQHF.

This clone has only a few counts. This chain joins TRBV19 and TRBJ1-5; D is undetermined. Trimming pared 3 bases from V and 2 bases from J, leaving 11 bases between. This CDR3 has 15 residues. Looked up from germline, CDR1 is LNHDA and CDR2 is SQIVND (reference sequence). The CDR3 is CASSISVGGNQPQHF. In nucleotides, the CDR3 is TGTGCCAGTAGTATTTCGGTCGGGGGCAATCAGCCCCAGCATTTT.

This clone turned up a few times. The CDR3 here is CASSSPGGYEQYF. As DNA, the CDR3 is TGTGCCAGCAGTTCCCCTGGCGGGTACGAGCAGTACTTC. This chain connects TRBV6-5 to TRBJ2-7; TRBD2 might be the D (5 bases). The ends were cut back, 4 bases at V and 4 bases at J, with 11 bases in the middle. CDR1 is MNHEY and CDR2 is SVGAGI in the germline V gene. This CDR3 is 13 amino acids long.

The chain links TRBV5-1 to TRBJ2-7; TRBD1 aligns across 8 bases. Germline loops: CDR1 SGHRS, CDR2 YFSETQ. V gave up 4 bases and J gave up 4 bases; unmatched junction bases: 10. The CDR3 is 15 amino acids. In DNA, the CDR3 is TGCGCCAGCAGCACCCAGGCGGGACAGGCTTACGAGCAGTACTTC. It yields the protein CASSTQAGQAYEQYF.

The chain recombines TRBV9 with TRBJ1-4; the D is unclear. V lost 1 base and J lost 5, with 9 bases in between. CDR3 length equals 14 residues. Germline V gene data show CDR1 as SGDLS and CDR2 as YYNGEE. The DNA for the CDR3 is TGTGCCAGCAGCGTATCTGGGTCAAATGAAAAACTGTTTTTT. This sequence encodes CASSVSGSNEKLFF.

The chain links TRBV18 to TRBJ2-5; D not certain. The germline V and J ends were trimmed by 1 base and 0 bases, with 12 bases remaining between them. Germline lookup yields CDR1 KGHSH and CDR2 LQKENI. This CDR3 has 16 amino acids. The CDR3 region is CASSPRSRLYQETQYF. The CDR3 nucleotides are TGTGCCAGCTCACCACGGAGCAGGTTGTACCAAGAGACCCAGTACTTC.

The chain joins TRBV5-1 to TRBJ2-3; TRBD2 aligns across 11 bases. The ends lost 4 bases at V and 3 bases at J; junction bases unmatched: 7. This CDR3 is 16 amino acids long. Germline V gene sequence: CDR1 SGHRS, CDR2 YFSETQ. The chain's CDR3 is CASSPGTSGGTDTQYF. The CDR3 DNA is TGCGCCAGCAGCCCCGGGACTAGCGGAGGAACAGATACGCAGTATTTT.

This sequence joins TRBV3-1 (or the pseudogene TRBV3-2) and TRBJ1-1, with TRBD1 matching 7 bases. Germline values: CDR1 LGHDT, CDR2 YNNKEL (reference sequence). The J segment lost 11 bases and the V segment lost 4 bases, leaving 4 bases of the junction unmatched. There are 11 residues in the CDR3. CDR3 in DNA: TGTGCCAGCAGCCTCAGGGGGACCGCTTTCTTT. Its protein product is CASSLRGTAFF.

The CDR3 is CASSQDWAQGQYF. DNA for the CDR3: TGCGCCAGCAGCCAAGATTGGGCCCAGGGGCAGTATTTT. The gene calls are TRBV4-3 and TRBJ2-3, with D perhaps matching TRBD1 (5 bases). Trimming left V 0 bases short and J 11 bases short, with 12 bases between. Germline V gene lookup returns CDR1 LGHNA and CDR2 YSLEER. The CDR3 has 13 residues.

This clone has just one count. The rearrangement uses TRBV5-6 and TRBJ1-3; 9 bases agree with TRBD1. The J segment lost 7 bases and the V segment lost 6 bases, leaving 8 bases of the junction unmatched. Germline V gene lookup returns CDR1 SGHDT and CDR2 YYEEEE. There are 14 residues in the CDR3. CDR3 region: CASNKQGAGNTIYF. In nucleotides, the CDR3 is TGTGCCAGCAATAAACAGGGGGCCGGGAACACCATATATTTT. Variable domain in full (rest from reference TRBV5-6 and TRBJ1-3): DAGVTQSPTHLIKTRGQQVTLRCSPKSGHDTVSWYQQALGQGPQFIFQYYEEEERQRGNFPDRFSGHQFPNYSSELNVNALLLGDSALYLCASNKQGAGNTIYFGEGSWLTVV.

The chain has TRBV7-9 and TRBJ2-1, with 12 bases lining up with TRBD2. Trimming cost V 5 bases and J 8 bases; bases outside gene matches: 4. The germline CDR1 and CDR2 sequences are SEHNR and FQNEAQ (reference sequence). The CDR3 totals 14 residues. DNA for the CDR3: TGTGCCAGCAGCCGGACTAGCGGGATGTATGAGCAGTTCTTC. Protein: CASSRTSGMYEQFF.

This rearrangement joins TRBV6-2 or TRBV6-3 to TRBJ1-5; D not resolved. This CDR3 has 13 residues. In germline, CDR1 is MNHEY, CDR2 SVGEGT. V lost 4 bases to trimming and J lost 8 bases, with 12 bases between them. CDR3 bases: TGTGCCAGCAGTTCCCCAGCGATCAAGCCCCAGCATTTT. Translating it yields CASSSPAIKPQHF.

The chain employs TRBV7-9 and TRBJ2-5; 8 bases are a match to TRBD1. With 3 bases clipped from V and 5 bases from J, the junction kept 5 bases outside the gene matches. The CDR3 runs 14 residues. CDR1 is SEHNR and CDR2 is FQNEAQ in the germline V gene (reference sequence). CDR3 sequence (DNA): TGTGCCAGCAGCTTTAGGTCAGGGGGCGAGACCCAGTACTTC. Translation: CASSFRSGGETQYF. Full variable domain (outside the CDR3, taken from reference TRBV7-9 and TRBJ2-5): DTGVSQNPRHKITKRGQNVTFRCDPISEHNRLYWYRQTLGQGPEFLTYFQNEAQLEKSRLLSDRFSAERPKGSFSTLEIQRTEQGDSAMYLCASSFRSGGETQYFGPGTRLLVL.

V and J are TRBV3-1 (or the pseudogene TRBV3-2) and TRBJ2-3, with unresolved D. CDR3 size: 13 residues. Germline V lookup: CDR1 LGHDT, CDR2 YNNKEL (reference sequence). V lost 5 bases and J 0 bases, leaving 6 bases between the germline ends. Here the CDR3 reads CASSKQSTDTQYF. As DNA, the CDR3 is TGTGCCAGCAGCAAACAGAGCACAGATACGCAGTATTTT.

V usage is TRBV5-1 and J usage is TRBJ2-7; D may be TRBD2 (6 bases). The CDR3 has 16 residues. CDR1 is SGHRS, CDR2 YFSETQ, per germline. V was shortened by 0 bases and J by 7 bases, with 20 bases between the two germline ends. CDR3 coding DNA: TGCGCCAGCAGCTTGGCAGGAGGGGTAGGGTACGGAGAGCAGTACTTC. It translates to CASSLAGGVGYGEQYF. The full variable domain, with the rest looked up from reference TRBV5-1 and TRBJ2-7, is KAGVTQTPRYLIKTRGQQVTLSCSPISGHRSVSWYQQTPGQGLQFLFEYFSETQRNKGNFPGRFSGRQFSNSRSEMNVSTLELGDSALYLCASSLAGGVGYGEQYFGPGTRLTVT.

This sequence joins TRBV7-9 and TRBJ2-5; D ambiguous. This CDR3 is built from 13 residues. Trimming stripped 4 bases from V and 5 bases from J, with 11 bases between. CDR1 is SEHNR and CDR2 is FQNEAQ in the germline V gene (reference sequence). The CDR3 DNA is TGTGCCAGCAGCTGGGGATCAACGGAGACCCAGTACTTC. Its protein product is CASSWGSTETQYF.

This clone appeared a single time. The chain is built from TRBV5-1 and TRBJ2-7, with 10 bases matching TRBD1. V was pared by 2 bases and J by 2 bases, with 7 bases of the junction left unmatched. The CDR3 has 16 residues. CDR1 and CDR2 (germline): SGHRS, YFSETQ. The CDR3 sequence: CASSFDSGTGAYEQYF. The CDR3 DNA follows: TGCGCCAGCAGCTTCGATTCCGGGACAGGGGCCTACGAGCAGTACTTC.

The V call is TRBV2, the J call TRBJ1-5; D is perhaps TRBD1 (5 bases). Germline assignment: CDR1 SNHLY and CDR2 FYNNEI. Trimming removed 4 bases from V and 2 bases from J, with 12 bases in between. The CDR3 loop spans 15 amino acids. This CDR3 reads CASSGQLQGNQPQHF. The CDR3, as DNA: TGTGCCAGCAGTGGACAGTTACAGGGCAATCAGCCCCAGCATTTT.

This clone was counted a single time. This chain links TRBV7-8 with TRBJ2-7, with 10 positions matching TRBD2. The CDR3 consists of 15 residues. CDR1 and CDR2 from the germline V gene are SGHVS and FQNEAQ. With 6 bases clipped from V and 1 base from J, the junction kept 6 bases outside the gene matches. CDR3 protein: CASSPLAGSSYEQYF. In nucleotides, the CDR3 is TGTGCCAGCAGTCCACTAGCGGGATCGTCCTACGAGCAGTACTTC.

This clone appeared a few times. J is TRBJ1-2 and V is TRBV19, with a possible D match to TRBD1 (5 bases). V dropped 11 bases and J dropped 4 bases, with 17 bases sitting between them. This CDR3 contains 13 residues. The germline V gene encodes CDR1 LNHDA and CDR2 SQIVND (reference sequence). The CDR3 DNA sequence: TGTGCCGCGGGCGCCACAGGTTCCTATGGCTACACCTTC. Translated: CAAGATGSYGYTF.

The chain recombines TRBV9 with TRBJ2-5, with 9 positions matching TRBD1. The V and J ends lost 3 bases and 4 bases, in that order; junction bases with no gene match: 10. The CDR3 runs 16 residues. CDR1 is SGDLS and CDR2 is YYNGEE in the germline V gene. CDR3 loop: CASSATTGTGLETQYF. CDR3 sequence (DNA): TGTGCCAGCAGCGCTACCACCGGGACAGGGCTAGAGACCCAGTACTTC.

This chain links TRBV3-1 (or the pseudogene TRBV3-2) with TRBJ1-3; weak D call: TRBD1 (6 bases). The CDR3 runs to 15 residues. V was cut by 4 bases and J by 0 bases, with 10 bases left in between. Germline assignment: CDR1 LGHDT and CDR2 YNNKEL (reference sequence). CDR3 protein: CASSLGTISGNTIYF. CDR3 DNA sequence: TGTGCCAGCAGCCTGGGGACAATCTCTGGAAACACCATATATTTT.

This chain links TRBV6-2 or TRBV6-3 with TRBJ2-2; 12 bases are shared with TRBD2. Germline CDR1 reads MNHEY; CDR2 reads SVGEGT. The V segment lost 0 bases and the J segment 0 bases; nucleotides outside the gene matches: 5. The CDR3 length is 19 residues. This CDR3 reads CASSYSGLAGLANTGELFF. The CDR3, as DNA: TGTGCCAGCAGTTACTCCGGACTAGCGGGGCTAGCGAACACCGGGGAGCTGTTTTTT.